This is a list of T cell receptor beta chains from one sample in a study of blood T cell repertoires in COVID-19. Measured with immunoSEQ multiplex PCR; TCRdb has only the in-frame clones, and not every one. This sample has roughly 200,000 clones, with about 85% found just once. The material sequenced was peripheral blood. These receptors were taken from a human donor in a cohort sampled during active COVID-19. Both conserved end residues are part of each CDR3. The D gene is left open where the match is weak. Rows give clone size only sometimes, using once, few, many, or a class for an expanded clone.

d_call	v_call	j_call	clone_size	cdr3_nt	cdr3_aa
NA	TRBV27	TRBJ1-1	once	TGTGCCAGCAGTTTTAATCTTTTGGACTCCCATGGCCCTGAAGCTTTCTTT	CASSFNLLDSHGPEAFF
NA	TRBV6-6	TRBJ2-2	NA	TGTGCCAGCAGTTACTCCAGGGCGAACACCGGGGAGCTGTTTTTT	CASSYSRANTGELFF
NA	TRBV3-1/TRBV3-2	TRBJ2-1	NA	TGTGCCAGCAGCCACAGCTCTAGGGGCTCCTACAATGAGCAGTTCTTC	CASSHSSRGSYNEQFF
NA	TRBV7-9	TRBJ2-3	once	TGTGCCAGCAGCCAGGGGGCTAGCGGGGGCACAGATACGCAGTATTTT	CASSQGASGGTDTQYF
NA	TRBV7-2	TRBJ2-7	NA	TGTGCCAGCAGCACCAGTACAGGGAGCACTTACGAGCAGTACTTC	CASSTSTGSTYEQYF
NA	TRBV6-1	TRBJ2-7	NA	TGTGCCAGCAGTGAACAGGGGTCCTACGAGCAGTACTTC	CASSEQGSYEQYF
TRBD1	TRBV14	TRBJ2-7	NA	TGTGCCAGCAGCCAAAACAGGGGTTCGGTTGACGAGCAGTACTTC	CASSQNRGSVDEQYF
NA	TRBV27	TRBJ1-5	NA	TGTGCCACCCGGGGACTTCCAAATCAGCCCCAGCATTTT	CATRGLPNQPQHF
NA	TRBV5-1	TRBJ2-3	NA	TGCGCCAGCAGCCTTCTAGGCGGTCAAAACACAGATACGCAGTATTTT	CASSLLGGQNTDTQYF
NA	TRBV6-1	TRBJ2-5	NA	TGTGCCAGCAGTGAAGCGCTGGGGCGGGAGACCCAGTACTTC	CASSEALGRETQYF
TRBD2	TRBV29-1	TRBJ2-2	NA	TGCAGCGTTGGTCGGGGGGGGAACACCGGGGAGCTGTTTTTT	CSVGRGGNTGELFF
TRBD1	TRBV25-1	TRBJ1-3	NA	TGTGCCAGCAGTGGAACAGGGGTGAGAAACACCATATATTTT	CASSGTGVRNTIYF
NA	TRBV12-3/TRBV12-4	TRBJ1-2	few	TGTGCCAGCAGTTACCGGGACAGCTACACCTTC	CASSYRDSYTF
NA	TRBV5-1	TRBJ2-1	NA	TGCGCCAGCAGCTTGGGCGGGCCTCGCTCCTACAATGAGCAGTTCTTC	CASSLGGPRSYNEQFF
NA	TRBV7-9	TRBJ2-2	NA	TGTGCCAGCAGTCCATCGCCGGGACTGCTCACCGGGGAGCTGTTTTTT	CASSPSPGLLTGELFF
NA	TRBV25-1	TRBJ2-5	NA	TGTGCCAGCTCCCCCCGGCGGCAAGAGACCCAGTACTTC	CASSPRRQETQYF
NA	TRBV19	TRBJ1-3	many	TGTGCCAGTAGGGCAGACTCGGGGTCTGGAAACACCATATATTTT	CASRADSGSGNTIYF
TRBD2	TRBV2	TRBJ2-2	NA	TGTGCCGGGACTAAGGAAAGGAACACCGGGGAGCTGTTTTTT	CAGTKERNTGELFF
TRBD1	TRBV18	TRBJ2-5	NA	TGTGCCAGCTCACACCTCCGGGACAGGGCCTCTCAGACCCAGTACTTC	CASSHLRDRASQTQYF
TRBD1	TRBV6-5	TRBJ1-5	NA	TGTGCCAGCAGTCGGACAGGGGTTAGCAATCAGCCCCAGCATTTT	CASSRTGVSNQPQHF